The source of this TCR beta chain is a study of cytomegalovirus exposure and HLA in healthy donors. The PCR had 60 Vbeta and 13 Jbeta primers. The repertoire was sequenced with immunoSEQ multiplex PCR; TCRdb's copy has only in-frame clones and lacks some. In all, the sample yields about 160,000 clones. Sequenced input: PBMCs. The sequence came from a woman aged 45-60 years in good health and CMV-seronegative.

The DNA for the CDR3 is TGTGCCAGCAGTTATAAGGGGGAGACCGGGGAGCTGTTTTTT. It yields the protein CASSYKGETGELFF. V and J are TRBV6-5 and TRBJ2-2, with D tentatively TRBD1 (6 bases). V was trimmed by 3 bases and J by 5 bases, leaving 10 bases between them. The CDR3 totals 14 residues. Germline CDR1 and CDR2: MNHEY and SVGAGI.